This TCR beta chain was captured in a study of blood T cells in healthy people across ages. A sample-barcoded 5' primer and a J-beta primer mix were used in a second PCR of roughly 7 to 11 cycles. MiXCR, applied by TCRdb to the 5' RACE reads, yields one record per CDR3 protein. Of nearly 800,000 distinct CDR3 sequences detected, around 50% appear once; the ten largest clones hold around a quarter. The CDR3 length is 15 residues. The germline V gene has CDR1 SGHTA and CDR2 FQGNSA. J was trimmed by 7 bases and V by 8 bases; bases with no gene match: 12. This chain connects TRBV7-2 to TRBJ2-1; TRBD2 matches 9 bases. This clonotype was obtained from a man aged 40-49 years in good health. Source material: blood. CDR3: CASGVVAGAGNEQFF. The CDR3 DNA reads TGTGCCAGCGGTGTAGTAGCGGGAGCGGGGAATGAGCAGTTCTTC.